This is a list of T cell receptor beta chains from one sample in a study of CD8 T cells in ankylosing spondylitis. MiXCR, applied by TCRdb to the 5' RACE reads, yields one record per CDR3 protein. Of about 800,000 distinct CDR3 sequences listed, approximately 12% are singletons. Sequencing was done on a sample of blood, either unsorted or a sorted T cell fraction (not recorded which). The receptors were sampled from a male donor with ankylosing spondylitis. CDR3s include the opening cysteine and the closing phenylalanine or tryptophan. A D gene is named only where the DNA matches it firmly. The size entry is marked missing in some rows and otherwise reads once, few, many or a size class.

>TRBD2|NA|TRBJ2-7|TRBV4-2
TGTGCCAGCAGCCAAGAAAGGGGACTAGCATCCGAGCAGTACTTC
CASSQERGLASEQYF
>NA|many|TRBJ2-3|TRBV5-1
TGCGCCAGCAGCTTGGCGGATCCTCGGGATACGCAGTATTTT
CASSLADPRDTQYF
>NA|NA|TRBJ2-7|TRBV7-3
TGTGCCAGCAGCTTAACTGGGGAATCCTACGAGCAGTACTTC
CASSLTGESYEQYF
>NA|few|TRBJ2-7|TRBV7-8
TGTGCCAGCAGCTTCCGGGGCCTATCTTACGAGCAGTACTTC
CASSFRGLSYEQYF
>NA|many|TRBJ2-7|TRBV28
TGTGCCAGCAGTTTGGTCTCCGCCTACGAGCAGTACTTC
CASSLVSAYEQYF
>NA|many|TRBJ2-7|TRBV5-1
TGCGCCAGCAGGCGGGGCGCCTACGAGCAGTACTTC
CASRRGAYEQYF
>NA|NA|TRBJ1-2|TRBV10-3
TGTGCCATCAGTGAGGGCTGGGGCTATGGCTACACCTTC
CAISEGWGYGYTF
>NA|few|TRBJ2-2|TRBV6-5
TGTGCCAGCAGTTACCCGAGGACCCTCACCGGGGAGCTGTTTTTT
CASSYPRTLTGELFF
>NA|NA|TRBJ2-5|TRBV4-2
TGTGCCATCAGCCCCGACCCCCTTTGGTGGGAGACCCAGTACTTC
CAISPDPLWWETQYF
>NA|many|TRBJ2-2|TRBV20-1
TGCAGTGCTAGAGATCGGGTTGGAGGGACGATCGGGGAGCTGTTTTTT
CSARDRVGGTIGELFF
>TRBD2|few|TRBJ2-1|TRBV20-1
TGCAGTGCCTCCAAGAGTGGGAGGGCCTACAATGAGCAGTTCTTC
CSASKSGRAYNEQFF
>NA|few|TRBJ2-1|TRBV10-3
TGTGCCATCAGCCCTTATGAGGCGGATGTCTCCTACAATGAGCAGTTCTTC
CAISPYEADVSYNEQFF
>NA|few|TRBJ2-2|TRBV20-1
TGCAGTGCTGGGACCACCGGGGAGCTGTTTTTT
CSAGTTGELFF
>NA|NA|TRBJ1-2|TRBV7-2
TGTGCCAGCAGCTTAGCGGCAGCCGCTACATATGGCTACACCTTC
CASSLAAAATYGYTF
>NA|many|TRBJ1-1|TRBV5-1
TGCGCCAGCGCTGAGGGCGACACTGAAGCTTTCTTT
CASAEGDTEAFF
>NA|few|TRBJ2-7|TRBV12-3/TRBV12-4
TGTGCCAGCAGTCTCCACCCATCTCCGGGGTTCACCTACGAGCAGTACTTC
CASSLHPSPGFTYEQYF
>NA|NA|TRBJ2-5|TRBV5-1
TGCGCCAGCAGCTTTGAAGGAAAAGAGACCCAGTACTTC
CASSFEGKETQYF
>TRBD1|NA|TRBJ2-1|TRBV30
TGTGCCTGGAGTGTAGGGGGCCTCTCCTACAATGAGCAGTTCTTC
CAWSVGGLSYNEQFF
>TRBD1|NA|TRBJ2-2|TRBV9
TGTGCCAGCAGCGCGTCCGGGACAGTAACCGGGGAGCTGTTTTTT
CASSASGTVTGELFF
>TRBD1|few|TRBJ1-3|TRBV7-9
TGTGCCAGCAGCGAACTACAGGGGTTCGGAAACACCATATATTTT
CASSELQGFGNTIYF
>NA|many|TRBJ2-7|TRBV10-3
TGTGCCATCAGTGACAGTAGGTACGAGCAGTACTTC
CAISDSRYEQYF
>TRBD1|NA|TRBJ2-7|TRBV6-1
TGTGCCAGCACCAGGGGACAGGGGGCCTACGAGCAGTACTTC
CASTRGQGAYEQYF
>NA|NA|TRBJ2-7|TRBV5-5
TGTGCCAGCAGCTTGGAAAGGAGGCTTCCCTACGAGCAGTACTTC
CASSLERRLPYEQYF
>TRBD1|NA|TRBJ1-6|TRBV4-3
TGCGCCAGCAGCCAACGTCACAGGGGCTCCTATAATTCACCCCTCCACTTT
CASSQRHRGSYNSPLHF
>NA|NA|TRBJ2-1|TRBV7-2
TGTGCCAGCAGCCCCCCCACAGGGACTTTAAGGAATGAGCAGTTCTTC
CASSPPTGTLRNEQFF
>NA|NA|TRBJ2-3|TRBV6-5
TGTGCCAGCAGTTTCGGGACGACCTACGGTACGCAGTATTTT
CASSFGTTYGTQYF
>TRBD1|few|TRBJ1-5|TRBV20-1
TGCAGTGCTAGAGTCGGGACAGGGGAGGTTGAGCCCCAGCATTTT
CSARVGTGEVEPQHF
>NA|few|TRBJ2-2|TRBV9
TGTGCCAGCAGCGTGACTCTAGAGGCCGCCGGGGAGCTGTTTTTT
CASSVTLEAAGELFF
>NA|NA|TRBJ2-7|TRBV18
TGTGCCAGCTCACCACAAGCAGTCTGGGAGCAGTACTTC
CASSPQAVWEQYF